This T cell receptor (beta chain) was sequenced during a study of T cell repertoires in cytomegalovirus infection. Study-wide background: It was the public TCR beta signatures that indicated both CMV infection and matching HLA type.

Details on this clonotype: A read error may produce the germline difference seen at one junction end.

The length of the CDR3 is 14 residues. Germline V gene lookup returns CDR1 LGHNA and CDR2 YSLEER. TCRdb re-analysed the reads in MiXCR, keeping a single row per CDR3 protein. Here the sample spans about 680,000 distinct CDR3 sequences, 24% being singletons. This clonotype originated in a human donor in good health (CMV status not recorded). Some clones in this sample may be carry-over from other donors' samples. The chain is built from TRBV4-3 and TRBJ2-2; weak D call: TRBD2 (7 bases). The specimen sequenced was CD8+ T cells from PBMCs. The CDR3 nucleotides read TGCACCAGCAGCCTCACGGGGGGCCCCGGGGAGCTGTTTTTT. Translation: CTSSLTGGPGELFF.